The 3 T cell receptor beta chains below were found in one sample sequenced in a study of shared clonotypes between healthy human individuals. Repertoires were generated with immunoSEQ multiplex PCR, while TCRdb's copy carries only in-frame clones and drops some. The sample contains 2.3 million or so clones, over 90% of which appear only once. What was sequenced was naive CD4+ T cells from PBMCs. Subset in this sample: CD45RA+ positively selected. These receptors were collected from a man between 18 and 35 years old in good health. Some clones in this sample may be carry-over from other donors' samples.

The CDR3 protein is CASSDPYNYGYTF. CDR3 DNA sequence: TGTGCCAGCAGCGACCCATATAACTATGGCTACACCTTC. The V and J genes are TRBV9 and TRBJ1-2; D gene ambiguous. V was shortened by 3 bases and J by 1 base, with 7 bases between the two germline ends. The length of the CDR3 is 13 residues. Germline assignment: CDR1 SGDLS and CDR2 YYNGEE.

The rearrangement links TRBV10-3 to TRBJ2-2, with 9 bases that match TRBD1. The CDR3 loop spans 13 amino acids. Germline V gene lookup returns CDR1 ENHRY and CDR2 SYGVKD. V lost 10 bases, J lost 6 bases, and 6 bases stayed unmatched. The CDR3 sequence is CASRTGEPGELFF. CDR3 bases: TGTGCCAGCCGGACAGGGGAACCCGGGGAGCTGTTTTTT.

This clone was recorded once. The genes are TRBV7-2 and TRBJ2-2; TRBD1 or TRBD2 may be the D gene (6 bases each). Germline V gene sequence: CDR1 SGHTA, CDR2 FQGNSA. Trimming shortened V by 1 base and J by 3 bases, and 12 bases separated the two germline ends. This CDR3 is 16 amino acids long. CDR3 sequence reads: CASSLGGGQYTGELFF. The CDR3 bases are TGTGCCAGCAGCTTAGGAGGGGGGCAGTACACCGGGGAGCTGTTTTTT.